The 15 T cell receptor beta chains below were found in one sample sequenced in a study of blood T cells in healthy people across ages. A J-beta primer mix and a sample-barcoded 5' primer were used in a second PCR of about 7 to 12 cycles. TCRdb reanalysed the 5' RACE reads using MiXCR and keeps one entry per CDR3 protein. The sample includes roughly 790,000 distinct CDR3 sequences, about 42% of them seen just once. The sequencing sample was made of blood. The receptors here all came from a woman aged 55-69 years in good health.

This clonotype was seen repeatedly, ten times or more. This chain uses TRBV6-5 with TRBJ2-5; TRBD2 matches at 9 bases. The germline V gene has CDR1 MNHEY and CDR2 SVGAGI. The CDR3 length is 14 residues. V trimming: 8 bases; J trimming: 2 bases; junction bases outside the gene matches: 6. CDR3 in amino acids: CASSRLAGQETQYF. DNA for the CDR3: TGTGCCAGCTCGCGGCTAGCGGGACAAGAGACCCAGTACTTC.

The chain's CDR3 is CASSQGNPNSPLHF. CDR3 sequence (DNA): TGTGCCAGCAGCCAAGGGAACCCGAATTCACCCCTCCACTTT. The chain links TRBV3-1 to TRBJ1-6; no definite D call. The V gene's germline CDR1 is LGHDT and CDR2 YNNKEL (reference sequence). V lost 1 base and J 7 bases, leaving 8 bases between the germline ends. CDR3 length: 14 residues.

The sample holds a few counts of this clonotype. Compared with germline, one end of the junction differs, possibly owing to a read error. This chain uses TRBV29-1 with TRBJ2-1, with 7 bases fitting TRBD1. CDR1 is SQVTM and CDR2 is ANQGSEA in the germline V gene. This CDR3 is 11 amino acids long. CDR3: CSFDRADEQFF. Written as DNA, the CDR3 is TGCAGCTTTGACAGGGCCGATGAGCAGTTCTTC.

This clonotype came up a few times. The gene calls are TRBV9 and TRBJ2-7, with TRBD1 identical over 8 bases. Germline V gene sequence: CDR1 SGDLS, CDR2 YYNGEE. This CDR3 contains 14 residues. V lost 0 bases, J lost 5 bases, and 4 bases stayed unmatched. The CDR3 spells CASSVGYRGNEQYF. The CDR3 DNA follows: TGTGCCAGCAGCGTAGGGTACAGGGGGAACGAGCAGTACTTC. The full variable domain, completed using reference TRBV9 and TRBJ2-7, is DSGVTQTPKHLITATGQRVTLRCSPRSGDLSVYWYQQSLDQGLQFLIQYYNGEERAKGNILERFSAQQFPDLHSELNLSSLELGDSALYFCASSVGYRGNEQYFGPGTRLTVT.

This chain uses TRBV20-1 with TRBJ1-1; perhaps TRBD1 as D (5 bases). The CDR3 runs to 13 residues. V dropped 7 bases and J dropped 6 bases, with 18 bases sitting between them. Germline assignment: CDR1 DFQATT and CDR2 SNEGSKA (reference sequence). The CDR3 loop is CSGKRGAEAEAFF. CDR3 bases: TGCAGTGGGAAGAGGGGCGCAGAGGCTGAAGCTTTCTTT.

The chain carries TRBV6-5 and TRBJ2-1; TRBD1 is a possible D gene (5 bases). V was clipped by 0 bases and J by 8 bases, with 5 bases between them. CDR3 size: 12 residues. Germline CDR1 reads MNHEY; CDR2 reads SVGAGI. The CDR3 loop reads CASSYSGHEQFF. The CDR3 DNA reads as TGTGCCAGCAGTTACTCGGGGCATGAGCAGTTCTTC.

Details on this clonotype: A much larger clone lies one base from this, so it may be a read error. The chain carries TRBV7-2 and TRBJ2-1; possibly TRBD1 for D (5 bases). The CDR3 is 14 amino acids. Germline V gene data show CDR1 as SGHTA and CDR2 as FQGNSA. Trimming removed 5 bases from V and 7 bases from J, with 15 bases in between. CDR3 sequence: CASSPGSGWNEQFF. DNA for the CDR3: TGTGCCAGCAGCCCCGGGTCAGGGTGGAATGAGCAGTTCTTC.

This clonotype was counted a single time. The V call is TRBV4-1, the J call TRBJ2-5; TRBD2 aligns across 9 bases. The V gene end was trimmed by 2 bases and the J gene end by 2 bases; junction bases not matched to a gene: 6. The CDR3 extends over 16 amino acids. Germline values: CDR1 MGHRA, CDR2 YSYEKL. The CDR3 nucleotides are TGCGCCAGCAGCCAACGAAGCGGGGGGTTACAAGAGACCCAGTACTTC. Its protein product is CASSQRSGGLQETQYF.

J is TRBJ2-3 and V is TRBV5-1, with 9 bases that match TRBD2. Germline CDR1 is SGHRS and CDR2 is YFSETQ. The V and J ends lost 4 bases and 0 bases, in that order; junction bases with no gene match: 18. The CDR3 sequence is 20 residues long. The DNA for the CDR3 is TGCGCCAGCAGCCAGGGTAGCGGGAGAGTCGGTGGCAGAAGCACAGATACGCAGTATTTT. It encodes CASSQGSGRVGGRSTDTQYF.

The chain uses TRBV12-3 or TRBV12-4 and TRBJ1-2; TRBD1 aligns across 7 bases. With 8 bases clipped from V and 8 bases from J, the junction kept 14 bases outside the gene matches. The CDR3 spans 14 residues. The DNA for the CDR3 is TGTGCCAGCCGCTTACGTTCCCAGGGGGACGGCTACACCTTC. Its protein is CASRLRSQGDGYTF.

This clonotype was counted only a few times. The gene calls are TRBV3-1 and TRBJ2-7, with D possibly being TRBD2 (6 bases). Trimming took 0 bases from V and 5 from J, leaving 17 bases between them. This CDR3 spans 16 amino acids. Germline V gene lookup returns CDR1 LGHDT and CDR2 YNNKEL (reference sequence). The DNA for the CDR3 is TGTGCCAGCAGCCAAGATCGGGTTGGGGGGTCCGACGAGCAGTACTTC. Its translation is CASSQDRVGGSDEQYF.

In DNA form, the CDR3 reads TGCAGCGTAGCGACAGTTCTCCACTCTGGAAACACCATATATTTT. Residues: CSVATVLHSGNTIYF. The genes are TRBV29-1 and TRBJ1-3; the D gene is possibly TRBD1 (5 bases). V was shortened by 6 bases and J by 0 bases, with 15 bases between the two germline ends. Germline lookup yields CDR1 SQVTM and CDR2 ANQGSEA. This CDR3 is built from 15 residues.

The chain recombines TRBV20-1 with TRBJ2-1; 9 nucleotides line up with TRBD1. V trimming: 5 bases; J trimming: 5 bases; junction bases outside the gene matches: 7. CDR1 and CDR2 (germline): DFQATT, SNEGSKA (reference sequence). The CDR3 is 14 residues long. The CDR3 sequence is CSAATGGDDNEQFF. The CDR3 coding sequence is TGCAGTGCTGCCACAGGGGGCGACGACAATGAGCAGTTCTTC.

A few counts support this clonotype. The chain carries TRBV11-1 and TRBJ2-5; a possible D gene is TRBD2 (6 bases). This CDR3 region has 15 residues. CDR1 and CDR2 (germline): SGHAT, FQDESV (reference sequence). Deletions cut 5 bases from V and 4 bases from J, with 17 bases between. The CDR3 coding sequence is TGTGCCAGCAGCCCCGTCGGGGGAGCTCGAGAGACCCAGTACTTC. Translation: CASSPVGGARETQYF.

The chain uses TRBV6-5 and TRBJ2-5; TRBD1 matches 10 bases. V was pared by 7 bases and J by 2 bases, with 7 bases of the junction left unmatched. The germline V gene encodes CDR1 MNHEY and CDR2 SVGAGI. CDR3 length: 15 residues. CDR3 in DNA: TGTGCCAGCAACACCGGGACAGGGGCTCAAGAGACCCAGTACTTC. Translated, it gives CASNTGTGAQETQYF.